This T cell receptor beta chain was observed in a study of cytomegalovirus exposure and HLA in healthy donors. This clone has just a few counts. Its target is unknown. PCR was performed using 60 Vbeta and 13 Jbeta primers. The table came from immunoSEQ multiplex PCR; TCRdb's copy has only in-frame clones and leaves some out. The sample holds about 160,000 clones, about four fifths seen once. Losses at the gene ends were 4 bases for V and 4 bases for J; bases not matched to a gene: 3. The germline CDR1 and CDR2 sequences are GTSNPN and SVGIG (reference sequence). The CDR3 spans 12 residues. The study's findings and limits: Overall, about 160 TCR beta chains were annotated as cytomegalovirus-associated.

The chain is built from TRBV30 and TRBJ2-5; 7 nucleotides line up with TRBD2. The sequence was obtained from a male donor in good health and CMV-seropositive. The sample comprised PBMCs. The DNA for the CDR3 is TGTGCCTGGACTAGCGGAGGAGAGACCCAGTACTTC. It is translated as CAWTSGGETQYF.